This paragraph covers one T cell receptor beta chain sequence. Amplification used 60 Vbeta primers and 13 Jbeta primers. Sequencing used immunoSEQ multiplex PCR; TCRdb keeps in-frame clones, though not all of them. The table shows hundreds of thousands of clones, with around 80% occurring only once. This record belongs to a study of cytomegalovirus exposure and HLA in healthy donors. Germline V gene lookup returns CDR1 PRHDT and CDR2 FYEKMQ (reference sequence). With 6 bases clipped from V and 8 bases from J, the junction kept 28 bases outside the gene matches. The CDR3 runs 21 residues. The sample consisted of PBMCs. The chain carries TRBV13 and TRBJ2-2; 9 positions match TRBD1. This TCR was recovered from a boy aged 2 to 9 in good health and CMV-seronegative. The CDR3 DNA is TGTGCCAGCAGACCAACCCCGGGACAGGGCGCCTCACGCTCCGGGACTGGGGAGCTGTTTTTT. This sequence encodes CASRPTPGQGASRSGTGELFF.